These 13 T cell receptor beta chains were sequenced from one sample in a study of cytomegalovirus exposure and HLA in healthy donors. Primers: 60 Vbeta forward and 13 Jbeta reverse. The repertoire was sequenced with immunoSEQ multiplex PCR; TCRdb's copy has only in-frame clones and lacks some. The sample yields more than 55,000 clones, roughly four fifths seen once. What was sequenced was PBMCs. The origin of the receptors is a woman aged 60-75 years in good health and CMV-seropositive.

The chain employs TRBV19 and TRBJ2-5; D ambiguous. Per the germline V gene, CDR1 is LNHDA and CDR2 is SQIVND (reference sequence). V was clipped by 4 bases and J by 2 bases, with 11 bases between them. There are 14 residues in the CDR3. CDR3 sequence reads: CASSNRALQETQYF. The CDR3, as DNA: TGTGCCAGTAGTAATCGAGCCCTACAAGAGACCCAGTACTTC.

The genes are TRBV30 and TRBJ1-4; 9 nucleotides align to TRBD1. Germline V gene data show CDR1 as GTSNPN and CDR2 as SVGIG (reference sequence). The ends lost 2 bases at V and 7 bases at J; junction bases unmatched: 11. The CDR3 extends over 16 amino acids. The chain's CDR3 is CAWSSRDREITEKLFF. In nucleotides, the CDR3 is TGTGCCTGGAGTTCCCGGGACAGGGAGATTACTGAAAAACTGTTTTTT.

This clone was detected once. The rearrangement joins TRBV5-4 to TRBJ2-5, with 12 bases identical to TRBD2. J gave up 3 bases and V 4 bases, and 1 base lay outside the gene matches. The CDR3 spans 14 residues. Per the germline V gene, CDR1 is SGHNT and CDR2 is YYREEE (reference sequence). The CDR3, as DNA: TGTGCCAGCAGCCCTAGCGGGGGGGAAGAGACCCAGTACTTC. It translates to CASSPSGGEETQYF.

This clone was counted many times. The chain uses TRBV25-1 and TRBJ1-2; D uncertain. The germline V gene encodes CDR1 MGHDK and CDR2 SYGVNS. Trimming shortened V by 1 base and J by 5 bases, and 8 bases separated the two germline ends. The CDR3 has 13 amino acids. The CDR3 region is CASSESAGYGYTF. CDR3 in DNA: TGTGCCAGCAGTGAATCTGCCGGGTATGGCTACACCTTC.

The chain carries TRBV5-4 and TRBJ2-3; tentative D call: TRBD1 (6 bases). Looked up from germline, CDR1 is SGHNT and CDR2 is YYREEE (reference sequence). The V end was cut by 2 bases, the J end by 0 bases, with 7 bases between. There are 14 residues in the CDR3. The CDR3 DNA follows: TGTGCCAGCAGCTTCAGGGGTAGCACAGATACGCAGTATTTT. It is translated as CASSFRGSTDTQYF.

This clone was seen ten or more times. This chain links TRBV19 with TRBJ1-5, with 7 nucleotides matching TRBD1. The CDR3 has 16 amino acids. V dropped 4 bases and J dropped 0; count of bases not matched to a gene: 6. In germline, CDR1 is LNHDA, CDR2 SQIVND (reference sequence). The CDR3 nucleotides are TGTGCCAGTAGTAGTCCGGGACAGCCTAGCAATCAGCCCCAGCATTTT. Translation gives CASSSPGQPSNQPQHF.

CDR3 loop: CASSYGREVAFF. The CDR3 DNA reads as TGTGCCAGCAGTTACGGCAGGGAGGTAGCTTTCTTT. The chain links TRBV6-5 to TRBJ1-1; D might be TRBD1 (5 bases). The V and J ends lost 2 bases and 10 bases respectively, with 11 bases between them. The length of the CDR3 is 12 residues. Germline V gene sequence: CDR1 MNHEY, CDR2 SVGAGI.

Concerning this clone itself: An end of the junction does not agree with germline; a read error may underlie this. The chain carries TRBV28 and TRBJ1-5, with 8 bases lining up with TRBD1. The CDR3 length is 15 residues. The germline gives CDR1 MDHEN, CDR2 SYDVKM. In DNA form, the CDR3 reads TGTGCCAGCAGCACAACCGGGACAGGATTTCAGGCCCAGCATTTT. This sequence encodes CASSTTGTGFQAQHF.

The sample holds a few counts of this clone. This chain links TRBV13 with TRBJ1-4; D gene ambiguous. This CDR3 region has 14 residues. Germline CDR1 reads PRHDT; CDR2 reads FYEKMQ (reference sequence). Trimming took 7 bases from V and 5 from J, leaving 14 bases between them. The CDR3 DNA follows: TGTGCCAGCACCTCCGGGAAAGTAAATGAAAAACTGTTTTTT. This sequence encodes CASTSGKVNEKLFF.

There are a few counts of this clone. This chain joins TRBV5-5 and TRBJ2-1, with D perhaps TRBD1 (6 bases). With 5 bases removed from V and 6 bases from J, the gap between germline ends came to 9 bases. CDR3 length: 12 residues. The V gene's germline CDR1 is SGHKS and CDR2 YYEKEE (reference sequence). CDR3 nucleotide sequence: TGTGCCAGCAGATCGGACAGCAATGAGCAGTTCTTC. Amino acid sequence: CASRSDSNEQFF. The full variable domain, with the rest looked up from reference TRBV5-5 and TRBJ2-1, is DAGVTQSPTHLIKTRGQQVTLRCSPISGHKSVSWYQQVLGQGPQFIFQYYEKEERGRGNFPDRFSARQFPNYSSELNVNALLLGDSALYLCASRSDSNEQFFGPGTRLTVL.

The chain has TRBV10-3 and TRBJ1-2; 9 positions agree with TRBD1. The J segment lost 8 bases and the V segment lost 6 bases, leaving 13 bases of the junction unmatched. The CDR3 covers 15 residues. Germline assignment: CDR1 ENHRY and CDR2 SYGVKD. This chain's CDR3 is CAISHTGGRDGGYTF. CDR3 nucleotides: TGTGCCATCAGCCACACAGGGGGCCGGGACGGGGGCTACACCTTC.

The rearrangement links TRBV18 to TRBJ1-3; D may be TRBD1 (6 bases). Between the trimmed V and J ends, which lost 2 bases and 0 bases, there was a span of 8 bases. The CDR3 loop spans 15 amino acids. CDR1 is KGHSH, CDR2 LQKENI, per germline. The CDR3 spells CASSPGTYSGNTIYF. CDR3 DNA sequence: TGTGCCAGCTCACCAGGGACATACTCTGGAAACACCATATATTTT. Variable domain in full (rest from reference TRBV18 and TRBJ1-3): NAGVMQNPRHLVRRRGQEARLRCSPMKGHSHVYWYRQLPEEGLKFMVYLQKENIIDESGMPKERFSAEFPKEGPSILRIQQVVRGDSAAYFCASSPGTYSGNTIYFGEGSWLTVV.

The J gene is TRBJ2-1, the V gene TRBV11-2, with 16 positions matching TRBD2. After removal of 4 bases from V and 8 bases from J, the junction contained 5 bases not matched to a gene. The length of the CDR3 is 16 residues. Germline V gene data show CDR1 as SGHAT and CDR2 as FQNNGV. Written as DNA, the CDR3 is TGTGCCAGCAGCTGGGGACTAGCGGGGGGGATCTATGAGCAGTTCTTC. Its protein product is CASSWGLAGGIYEQFF. Combining the CDR3 with reference TRBV11-2 and TRBJ2-1 gives the whole variable domain EAGVAQSPRYKIIEKRQSVAFWCNPISGHATLYWYQQILGQGPKLLIQFQNNGVVDDSQLPKDRFSAERLKGVDSTLKIQPAKLEDSAVYLCASSWGLAGGIYEQFFGPGTRLTVL.